One sample yielded the 10 T cell receptor beta chains listed below, sequenced in a study of blood T cell repertoires in COVID-19. Generated by immunoSEQ multiplex PCR, the TCRdb table keeps only in-frame clones and is missing some. The data hold 360,000 or so clones, with 85% to 90% observed a single time. Sample: PBMCs or T cells enriched from blood (not recorded which). The receptors here all came from a woman under 40 who had recovered from COVID-19.

V is TRBV28 and J is TRBJ2-7, with a tentative D call TRBD1 (6 bases). The germline V gene has CDR1 MDHEN and CDR2 SYDVKM. V lost 2 bases and J lost 3, with 26 bases in between. This CDR3 region has 19 residues. This CDR3 reads CASSLKFRDTSLKDYEQYF. DNA of the CDR3: TGTGCCAGCAGTTTAAAATTCCGGGACACCTCCCTAAAGGACTACGAGCAGTACTTC.

The chain joins TRBV27 to TRBJ1-1, with TRBD1 identical over 11 bases. V shed 6 bases and J 5 bases; nucleotides not matched to a gene: 11. From germline, CDR1 is MNHEY and CDR2 SMNVEV (reference sequence). The CDR3 totals 16 residues. CDR3 in DNA: TGTGCCAGCAGAAGGACAGGGGGCCTAGTCGGTACTGAAGCTTTCTTT. Its protein product is CASRRTGGLVGTEAFF.

The chain uses TRBV10-3 and TRBJ2-5; 10 bases align to TRBD1. Germline-derived CDR1 and CDR2 are ENHRY and SYGVKD. This CDR3 has 15 residues. The V and J ends lost 6 bases and 2 bases, in that order; junction bases with no gene match: 6. The CDR3 reads CAISAKGQGQETQYF. The CDR3 region has the DNA TGTGCCATCAGCGCTAAGGGACAGGGGCAAGAGACCCAGTACTTC.

This clone was detected a few times. V usage is TRBV11-1 and J usage is TRBJ2-1, with D unresolved. This CDR3 has 16 residues. Trimming shortened V by 1 base and J by 5 bases, and 15 bases separated the two germline ends. CDR1 is SGHAT and CDR2 is FQDESV in the germline V gene (reference sequence). The CDR3 nucleotides are TGTGCCAGCAGCTTAGAAGGCCCCACAGCCCACAATGAGCAGTTCTTC. This translates into CASSLEGPTAHNEQFF.

The rearrangement links TRBV5-1 to TRBJ1-4; no clear D gene. Germline CDR1 and CDR2: SGHRS and YFSETQ. This CDR3 has 13 residues. The V end was cut by 0 bases, the J end by 7 bases, with 7 bases between. The CDR3 DNA sequence: TGCGCCAGCAGCTTGGCCGGGTTTGAAAAACTGTTTTTT. It specifies CASSLAGFEKLFF.

The gene calls are TRBV2 and TRBJ2-7, with 11 bases lining up with TRBD1. CDR1 is SNHLY and CDR2 is FYNNEI in the germline V gene. There are 15 residues in the CDR3. V shed 4 bases and J 4 bases; nucleotides not matched to a gene: 6. The CDR3 DNA sequence: TGTGCCAGCAGTGTCCGGACAGGGGGCGCGTACGAGCAGTACTTC. Its translation is CASSVRTGGAYEQYF.

The V gene is TRBV7-7, the J gene TRBJ2-1, with D perhaps matching TRBD1 (5 bases). V gave up 5 bases and J gave up 4 bases, with 24 bases separating them. Germline V gene sequence: CDR1 SSHAT, CDR2 FNYEAQ (reference sequence). This CDR3 spans 18 amino acids. CDR3: CASSHTHTGPGAYNEQFF. The CDR3 DNA reads TGTGCCAGCAGCCATACCCATACAGGTCCGGGCGCGTACAATGAGCAGTTCTTC.

The V and J genes are TRBV9 and TRBJ1-2, with D perhaps matching TRBD1 (6 bases). With 2 bases removed from V and 2 bases from J, the gap between germline ends came to 13 bases. CDR1 and CDR2 (germline): SGDLS, YYNGEE. CDR3 length equals 15 residues. The CDR3 protein is CASSVGRGLNYGYTF. CDR3 in DNA: TGTGCCAGCAGCGTGGGCAGGGGCCTAAACTATGGCTACACCTTC. Full variable domain (rest looked up from reference TRBV9 and TRBJ1-2): DSGVTQTPKHLITATGQRVTLRCSPRSGDLSVYWYQQSLDQGLQFLIQYYNGEERAKGNILERFSAQQFPDLHSELNLSSLELGDSALYFCASSVGRGLNYGYTFGSGTRLTVV.

The genes are TRBV9 and TRBJ2-5; D perhaps matches TRBD1 (6 bases). The CDR3 length is 15 residues. Looked up from germline, CDR1 is SGDLS and CDR2 is YYNGEE. Trimming took off 0 bases at V and 5 bases at J, with 14 bases between the two ends. The CDR3 sequence is CASSVGTGGNETQYF. The CDR3 DNA is TGTGCCAGCAGCGTAGGGACTGGGGGCAATGAGACCCAGTACTTC.

The genes are TRBV29-1 and TRBJ2-1; D may be TRBD2 (5 bases). Germline-derived CDR1 and CDR2 are SQVTM and ANQGSEA. The CDR3 covers 15 residues. The V end was cut by 6 bases, the J end by 0 bases, with 15 bases between. The CDR3 region has the DNA TGCAGCGTCGCCGAGGGCGATAGCTCCTACAATGAGCAGTTCTTC. It encodes CSVAEGDSSYNEQFF.